The 3 T cell receptor beta chains below all came from one sample that was sequenced in a study of shared clonotypes between healthy human individuals. Here immunoSEQ multiplex PCR was the method, and the copy in TCRdb shows in-frame clones only, minus some. The data contain about 1 million clones, about 80% of them singletons. Sequencing was done on a sample of memory CD4+ T cells sorted from blood. Described subset: CD45RA-negative fraction. The source is a man aged 18-30 years in good health.

CDR3 DNA sequence: TGTGCCAGCAGTTCCCCCGCAGGAAAGAACACTGAAGCTTTCTTT. As protein: CASSSPAGKNTEAFF. This chain connects TRBV27 to TRBJ1-1; D unresolved. Trimming shortened V by 4 bases and J by 1 base, and 13 bases separated the two germline ends. Germline CDR1 reads MNHEY; CDR2 reads SMNVEV (reference sequence). CDR3 length: 15 residues.

The chain employs TRBV2 and TRBJ2-1, with TRBD2 matching 11 bases. V was clipped by 6 bases and J by 1 base; unmatched bases: 5. The CDR3 is 16 amino acids. From germline, CDR1 is SNHLY and CDR2 FYNNEI. The CDR3 nucleotides read TGTGCCAGCAGACTAGCGGGAGCTGGGTCCTACAATGAGCAGTTCTTC. It codes for CASRLAGAGSYNEQFF.

This chain uses TRBV5-1 with TRBJ2-2, with TRBD2 identical over 7 bases. Per germline, CDR1 SGHRS and CDR2 YFSETQ. The CDR3 is 15 amino acids. J gave up 7 bases and V 4 bases, and 10 bases lay outside the gene matches. Here the CDR3 reads CASSGGDYRGGELFF. The CDR3 nucleotides are TGCGCCAGCAGCGGCGGGGACTACCGGGGCGGGGAGCTGTTTTTT. The complete variable domain, with remaining parts taken from reference TRBV5-1 and TRBJ2-2, reads KAGVTQTPRYLIKTRGQQVTLSCSPISGHRSVSWYQQTPGQGLQFLFEYFSETQRNKGNFPGRFSGRQFSNSRSEMNVSTLELGDSALYLCASSGGDYRGGELFFGEGSRLTVL.